Listed below are T cell receptor beta chains from one sample, sequenced in a study of tumor-infiltrating lymphocytes in primary liver carcinoma. From the multiplex PCR reads, TCRdb called clonotypes with MiXCR, one entry per CDR3 protein. The sample shows 150,000 to 200,000 distinct CDR3 sequences, about 60% of them seen only once. The sample taken for sequencing was peripheral blood. The receptors shown here come from a man aged 35 to 55 with primary liver carcinoma and hepatitis B virus infection. Both conserved end residues are part of each CDR3.

j_gene	v_gene	CDR3aa
TRBJ2-1	TRBV11-3	CASSLRQGARGEQFF
TRBJ1-5	TRBV6-1	CASSLTPSNQPQHF
TRBJ1-1	TRBV11-1	CASRGAKGTEAFF
TRBJ2-5	TRBV29-1	CSEVAGQETQYF
TRBJ1-1	TRBV6-5	CASTSRGWVVTAF
TRBJ2-2	TRBV6-5	CASSYSDYTGTGELLF
TRBJ2-5	TRBV11-2	CASGQGAQETRYF
TRBJ1-2	TRBV6-6	CASNRRGAEGYTF
TRBJ2-7	TRBV29-1	CSAGGGRTGRSYEQYF
TRBJ2-3	TRBV7-9	CASSLDGQGGSDTQYF
TRBJ1-2	TRBV28	CASWTSRDGYTF
TRBJ1-4	TRBV6-1	CASTKGQGNEKLFF
TRBJ2-2	TRBV6-1	CASSEGAGGTGELSF
TRBJ2-5	TRBV6-5	CASSQLAHQETQYF
TRBJ2-3	TRBV12-3/TRBV12-4	CASSASPGLAGGITDMQYF
TRBJ2-1	TRBV11-3	CASSLTLSSGEQFF
TRBJ2-5	TRBV10-3	CAISEVQGLADQETQYF
TRBJ2-1	TRBV29-1	CSVESLAEQFF
TRBJ2-7	TRBV28	CASSLLPGVSYEQYF
TRBJ2-3	TRBV11-3	CASSLTKATDTQYF
TRBJ1-4	TRBV2	CAGAGAKLFF
TRBJ2-6	TRBV12-3/TRBV12-4	CASSFLGPGANVLTF
TRBJ2-1	TRBV11-2	CASTALGVLSEQFF
TRBJ2-3	TRBV28	CASRGPSDTQYF
TRBJ1-5	TRBV12-3/TRBV12-4	CASSLLEGDQPQHF
TRBJ2-3	TRBV5-1	CASSYRRDSDTQYF
TRBJ1-1	TRBV5-4	CASSLASEASF
TRBJ2-5	TRBV14	CASSQDLGAETQYF
TRBJ2-1	TRBV29-1	CSVEDPYTGQDYNEQFF
TRBJ2-7	TRBV6-6	CASMRAFYDQYF
TRBJ2-1	TRBV11-2	CASSSSGSFEQFF
TRBJ1-4	TRBV29-1	CSGFTTNEKLFF
TRBJ2-1	TRBV12-3/TRBV12-4	CASSITGTSNEQFF
TRBJ1-1	TRBV2	CASSLGWTETFF
TRBJ2-3	TRBV7-3	CASSPDRTDTQYF
TRBJ1-2	TRBV11-2	CASRDSGGDSYGYTF
TRBJ2-3	TRBV29-1	CSEASGIGDTQYF
TRBJ2-1	TRBV28	CASRSTGRAAANEQFF
TRBJ2-3	TRBV28	CASSVPTGGADTQYF
TRBJ1-6	TRBV11-2	CASSLGPYNSPIHF
TRBJ2-1	TRBV11-2	CASSYLLAGSYNEQFF
TRBJ2-7	TRBV29-1	CSVRLAPMYEQYF
TRBJ2-7	TRBV11-2	CASSYMGEQYF
TRBJ2-7	TRBV6-5	CASSHERGPYEQYF
TRBJ2-7	TRBV7-9	CASSETSGRTYEQYF
TRBJ2-1	TRBV12-3/TRBV12-4	CVSSLRRLAVNNEQFF
TRBJ1-5	TRBV29-1	CNVEGPSPHDNQPQHF
TRBJ2-6	TRBV4-1	CASSPQGSGANVLTF
TRBJ2-7	TRBV5-6	CASSLGLALGYEQYF
TRBJ2-7	TRBV30	CAWSVNAEGDEQYF
TRBJ2-3	TRBV11-2	CASSKTGGTTDTQCF
TRBJ1-4	TRBV7-9	CASSLDGVNEKLFF
TRBJ2-5	TRBV6-5	CASSYSSKTQYF
TRBJ2-3	TRBV11-2	CASSLTSGTGTQYF
TRBJ2-1	TRBV11-2	CANSLRSSVWIRYNEQFF